These 2 T cell receptor beta chains originate from one sample sequenced in a study of shared clonotypes between healthy human individuals. Repertoires were generated with immunoSEQ multiplex PCR, while TCRdb's copy carries only in-frame clones and drops some. The sample includes roughly 500,000 clones, 79% of them seen just once. The sample taken for sequencing was PBMCs. The receptors stem from a woman aged 40 to 49 in good health. Some clones in this sample may be carry-over from other donors' samples.

This chain connects TRBV27 to TRBJ2-7; D gene uncertain. The CDR3 runs to 11 residues. Germline V lookup: CDR1 MNHEY, CDR2 SMNVEV (reference sequence). The V end lost 5 bases, the J end lost 6 bases, and 8 bases lay between the germline ends. In nucleotides, the CDR3 is TGTGCCAGCAGTGCCTACGTCGAGCAGTACTTC. It yields the protein CASSAYVEQYF.

This clone was counted only a few times. The chain combines TRBV5-1 with TRBJ2-2; D is ambiguous. Germline V gene data show CDR1 as SGHRS and CDR2 as YFSETQ. The CDR3 loop spans 15 amino acids. Trimming took 0 bases from V and 1 from J, leaving 7 bases between them. DNA of the CDR3: TGCGCCAGCAGCTTGGGACTCCGGAACACCGGGGAGCTGTTTTTT. Translated: CASSLGLRNTGELFF.